The following is a T cell receptor beta chain sequence with its context. What it binds is unknown. Lysates of CMV-infected fibroblasts at 10 ug/mL stimulated these cells. CD40L-negative CD69-negative CD45RO-high memory CD4+ T cells were sorted as populations depleted of antigen-responding cells. Suppressive ART was started during chronic HIV-1 infection in these adults. Anti-CD28/CD49d costimulation, CD40-blocking antibody and enfuvirtide were given to CD8-depleted PBMCs for roughly 20 hours. The CDR3 contains 12 residues. V was clipped by 2 bases and J by 2 bases, with 4 bases between them. This sample was taken from a study of persistence of HIV-infected CD4 T cells. The immunoSEQ assay was version 4, run in survey mode. The data were produced by immunoSEQ multiplex PCR, yet TCRdb's version contains in-frame clones alone and is incomplete. Of fewer than 40,000 clones listed, roughly 87% are singletons.

Study findings and constraints: Degenerate expanded CDR3beta sequences were enriched among CMV- and Gag-responding cells. TCR oligoclonality correlated with proviral oligoclonality in the same sorted populations.

V is TRBV12-3 or TRBV12-4 and J is TRBJ2-7; no reliable D call. The receptor was derived from an adult woman with HIV who was CMV-seropositive. Material: CD4+ T cells sorted from PBMCs after roughly 19-hour stimulation, obtained from a patient who received antiretroviral therapy. The CDR3 spells CASSLYPYEQYF. The CDR3 bases are TGTGCCAGCAGTTTATACCCCTACGAGCAGTACTTC.